These T cell receptor beta chains were read from a single sample in a study of blood T cell repertoires in COVID-19. Using immunoSEQ multiplex PCR, the repertoire was profiled, and TCRdb retains in-frame clones only, with some absent. The sample has some 180,000 clones; roughly three quarters are singletons. The sequenced sample consisted of PBMCs or T cells enriched from blood (not recorded which). These TCRs come from a man aged 55 to 70 who had been exposed to COVID-19. The CDR3 runs from the conserved cysteine through the conserved F or W. The D gene is left open where the match is weak. Clone sizes are given selectively: once, few, many, or a class where the clone is expanded.

cdr3_aa cdr3_nt v_call cdr3_length d_call j_call clone_size
CASSSVARGRAETQYF TGTGCCAGCAGCTCCGTAGCGAGGGGGAGGGCGGAGACCCAGTACTTC TRBV7-2 16 NA TRBJ2-5 NA
CASSQDGSGRGDEQFF TGTGCCAGCAGCCAAGATGGCAGCGGGAGAGGGGATGAGCAGTTCTTC TRBV4-2 16 TRBD2 TRBJ2-1 few
CSASGLAGGLSGHEQFF TGCAGTGCTAGTGGCCTAGCGGGAGGGCTCTCCGGCCATGAGCAGTTCTTC TRBV20-1 17 TRBD2 TRBJ2-1 NA
CASSYRGGDTQYF TGTGCCAGTAGTTACAGGGGGGGAGATACGCAGTATTTT TRBV19 13 NA TRBJ2-3 NA
CASSTAGVPETQYF TGTGCCAGTAGTACCGCGGGAGTCCCAGAGACCCAGTACTTC TRBV19 14 TRBD2 TRBJ2-5 NA
CASSLAGINQPQHF TGTGCCAGCAGCTTGGCCGGGATCAATCAGCCCCAGCATTTT TRBV5-4 14 NA TRBJ1-5 NA
CASSVGGRGYEQYF TGTGCCAGCAGTGTCGGGGGGAGGGGCTACGAGCAGTACTTC TRBV2 14 TRBD2 TRBJ2-7 few
CATSDGGKETQYF TGTGCCACCAGTGATGGGGGGAAAGAGACCCAGTACTTC TRBV24-1 13 NA TRBJ2-5 NA
CVSSPRQGVVVMNTEAFF TGTGTCAGCAGCCCGAGGCAGGGTGTGGTGGTGATGAACACTGAAGCTTTCTTT TRBV11-2 18 NA TRBJ1-1 NA
CASSLGPPRDGPNQPQHF TGTGCCAGCAGCTTAGGGCCTCCGCGGGACGGCCCAAATCAGCCCCAGCATTTT TRBV7-9 18 NA TRBJ1-5 NA
CASSLDISNQPQHF TGTGCCAGCAGCTTAGACATCAGTAATCAGCCCCAGCATTTT TRBV7-2 14 NA TRBJ1-5 NA
CATSIKRYNEQFF TGTGCCACCAGCATTAAACGGTACAATGAGCAGTTCTTC TRBV15 13 NA TRBJ2-1 NA
CASSLQGPMNTEAFF TGCGCCAGCAGCCTACAGGGCCCCATGAACACTGAAGCTTTCTTT TRBV5-1 15 NA TRBJ1-1 few
CASSFLSSGTIYEQYF TGTGCCAGCAGTTTTCTGAGTAGCGGGACGATTTACGAGCAGTACTTC TRBV28 16 TRBD2 TRBJ2-7 NA
CASSEAGLQETQYF TGTGCCAGCAGTGAAGCGGGGCTACAAGAGACCCAGTACTTC TRBV6-1 14 NA TRBJ2-5 NA
CASSLGVSGNTDTQYF TGTGCCAGCAGCTTAGGGGTTAGCGGGAACACAGATACGCAGTATTTT TRBV7-3 16 TRBD2 TRBJ2-3 NA
CASSSSLGLLSSYEQYF TGTGCCAGCAGCTCGAGCCTGGGACTTCTAAGCTCCTACGAGCAGTACTTC TRBV7-3 17 NA TRBJ2-7 NA
CASTALGAGYTF TGTGCCAGTACCGCCCTTGGGGCGGGCTACACCTTC TRBV19 12 NA TRBJ1-2 NA
CAWSTASGTGHYEQYF TGTGCCTGGAGTACTGCTTCCGGGACAGGGCACTACGAGCAGTACTTC TRBV30 16 TRBD1 TRBJ2-7 NA